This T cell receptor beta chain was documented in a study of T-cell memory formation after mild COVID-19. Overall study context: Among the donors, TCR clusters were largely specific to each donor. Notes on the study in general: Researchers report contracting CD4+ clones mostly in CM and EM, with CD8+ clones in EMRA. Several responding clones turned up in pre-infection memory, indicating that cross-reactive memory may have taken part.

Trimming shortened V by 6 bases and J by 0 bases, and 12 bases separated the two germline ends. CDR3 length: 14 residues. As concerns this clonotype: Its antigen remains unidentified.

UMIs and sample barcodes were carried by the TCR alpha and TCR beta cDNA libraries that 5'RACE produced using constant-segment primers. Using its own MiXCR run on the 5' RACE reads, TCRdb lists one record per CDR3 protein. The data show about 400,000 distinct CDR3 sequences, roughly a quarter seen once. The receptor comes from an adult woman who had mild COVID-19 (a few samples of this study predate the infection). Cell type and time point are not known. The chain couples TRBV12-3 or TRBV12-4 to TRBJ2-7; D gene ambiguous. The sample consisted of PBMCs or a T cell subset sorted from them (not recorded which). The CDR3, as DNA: TGTGCCAGCAGCCACTCGGGTAGCTCCTACGAGCAGTACTTC. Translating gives CASSHSGSSYEQYF.